This T cell receptor beta chain was sequenced in a study of T cell responses to AZD1222 COVID-19 vaccine. V gave up 3 bases and J gave up 5 bases; unmatched junction bases: 13. CDR1 and CDR2 from the germline V gene are SNHLY and FYNNEI. This CDR3 region has 17 residues. Repertoires were generated with immunoSEQ multiplex PCR, while TCRdb's copy carries only in-frame clones and drops some. The sample records 120,000 or so clones, 90% being singletons. Notes on the study in general: The number of AZD1222 recipients seropositive at baseline was only 6 or 7. CD4 TCRs covered the whole spike, strongest at regions 160-218 and 743-854. The donor group comprised mostly white British people and more females; the analysis possibly underestimated clonal diversity. After the peak T cell response, and only then, were repertoires sampled.

As for this clone: Its antigen is still unknown.

The TCR sequence derives from an adult who received the MenACWY meningococcal vaccine as a control. This chain connects TRBV2 to TRBJ1-1; 9 bases align to TRBD1. The source material was peripheral blood, sampled 28 days after the second dose of the MenACWY control vaccine. CDR3: CASSDPRRDRAGTEAFF. CDR3 nucleotides: TGTGCCAGCAGTGATCCCCGCCGGGACAGGGCGGGTACTGAAGCTTTCTTT.